What follows are 22 T cell receptor beta chains derived from one specimen sequenced in a study of blood T cell repertoires in COVID-19. Sequencing was performed with immunoSEQ multiplex PCR; in TCRdb, only in-frame clones are kept and a portion is missing. Among some 350,000 clones, around 87% were seen once, and the ten largest hold approximately 6.2%. The sequenced material came from peripheral blood. The receptors originated from a man younger than 30 with active or convalescent COVID-19.

This clone was detected only once. The J gene is TRBJ2-1, the V gene TRBV4-3, with D possibly TRBD1 on 7 matching bases. This CDR3 spans 14 amino acids. Trimming removed 8 bases at V and 4 bases at J, with 15 bases between. Germline-derived CDR1 and CDR2 are LGHNA and YSLEER. The CDR3 is CASRPEGAYNEQFF. DNA for the CDR3: TGCGCCAGCCGTCCGGAGGGGGCATACAATGAGCAGTTCTTC.

The rearrangement links TRBV18 to TRBJ2-7; possibly TRBD2 for D (6 bases). The CDR3 contains 15 residues. CDR1 is KGHSH, CDR2 LQKENI, per germline. The ends were cut back, 1 base at V and 6 bases at J, with 16 bases in the middle. CDR3 bases: TGTGCCAGCTCACCACGTCCATCTACGCGGGGCGAGCAGTACTTC. It is translated as CASSPRPSTRGEQYF.

The genes are TRBV14 and TRBJ2-1, with 10 bases aligning to TRBD2. V dropped 5 bases and J dropped 5; count of bases not matched to a gene: 6. The CDR3 is 15 residues long. The V gene's germline CDR1 is SGHDN and CDR2 FVKESK. The CDR3 DNA follows: TGTGCCAGCAGCACAGGACTAGCGGTGAACAATGAGCAGTTCTTC. Encoded protein: CASSTGLAVNNEQFF.

The chain recombines TRBV3-1 (or the pseudogene TRBV3-2) with TRBJ2-7; 11 bases are a match to TRBD2. Trimming cost V 0 bases and J 0 bases; bases outside gene matches: 7. Germline V gene data show CDR1 as LGHDT and CDR2 as YNNKEL (reference sequence). The CDR3 consists of 18 residues. This CDR3 reads CASSQDLLAGVHSYEQYF. CDR3 nucleotide sequence: TGTGCCAGCAGCCAAGATTTACTAGCGGGGGTACACTCCTACGAGCAGTACTTC.

The chain has TRBV12-3 or TRBV12-4 and TRBJ2-1; 9 bases match TRBD1. The CDR3 loop spans 13 amino acids. The junction had 7 bases not matched to a gene; V was cut back by 7 bases and J by 9 bases. The CDR3 DNA reads TGTGCCAGCACCGCGGACAGGGGTTTTGAGCAGTTCTTC. Its protein product is CASTADRGFEQFF.

V gene TRBV11-2 combines with J gene TRBJ2-7; D may be TRBD2 (6 bases). V was pared by 5 bases and J by 2 bases, with 13 bases between. Germline loops: CDR1 SGHAT, CDR2 FQNNGV. The CDR3 is 14 amino acids. CDR3 sequence (DNA): TGTGCCAGCAGCCAACTTAGCGGTCCCTACGAGCAGTACTTC. Its translation: CASSQLSGPYEQYF.

V and J are TRBV9 and TRBJ1-1; 10 bases align to TRBD1. V was clipped by 0 bases and J by 4 bases; unmatched bases: 3. The CDR3 is made up of 15 amino acids. Germline V CDR1 and CDR2: SGDLS, YYNGEE. The CDR3 coding sequence is TGTGCCAGCAGCGTAGAGGGACAGGGGAGCACTGAAGCTTTCTTT. It translates to CASSVEGQGSTEAFF.

This sequence joins TRBV6-6 and TRBJ2-3, with D perhaps matching TRBD2 (5 bases). The CDR3 loop spans 15 amino acids. The V gene's germline CDR1 is MNHNY and CDR2 SVGAGI (reference sequence). V lost 2 bases, J lost 2 bases, and 11 bases lay in between. CDR3 loop: CASSYGPGYTDTQYF. The CDR3 DNA follows: TGTGCCAGCAGTTACGGCCCGGGATACACAGATACGCAGTATTTT.

This clone appeared a few times. The chain has TRBV7-2 and TRBJ1-1; tentatively, D is TRBD1 (5 bases). Germline V gene data show CDR1 as SGHTA and CDR2 as FQGNSA. The CDR3 has 13 amino acids. Deletions cut 6 bases from V and 4 bases from J, with 12 bases between. In DNA, the CDR3 is TGTGCCAGCAGAGGAATGGGGGGCACTGAAGCTTTCTTT. It is translated as CASRGMGGTEAFF.

About this clone itself: Other DNA sequences in this sample translate to the same CDR3. V gene TRBV19 combines with J gene TRBJ2-7; no firm D call. The ends were cut back, 7 bases at V and 0 bases at J, with 4 bases in the middle. CDR3 length equals 11 residues. The germline CDR1 and CDR2 sequences are LNHDA and SQIVND (reference sequence). Here the CDR3 DNA reads TGTGCCAGTACCAACTCCTACGAGCAGTACTTC. Residues: CASTNSYEQYF.

This chain joins TRBV3-1 (or the pseudogene TRBV3-2) and TRBJ1-2; unclear D gene. Germline V lookup: CDR1 LGHDT, CDR2 YNNKEL (reference sequence). This CDR3 is 12 amino acids long. Trimming took 0 bases from V and 8 from J, leaving 7 bases between them. CDR3 residues: CASSQDRYGYTF. DNA for the CDR3: TGTGCCAGCAGCCAAGACAGGTACGGCTACACCTTC.

The J gene is TRBJ2-3, the V gene TRBV6-5, with 10 bases matching TRBD1. Germline V CDR1 and CDR2: MNHEY, SVGAGI. This CDR3 contains 14 residues. J was trimmed by 4 bases and V by 6 bases; bases with no gene match: 4. The CDR3, as DNA: TGTGCCAGCAGGCGTGGGACAGGGGCAGATACGCAGTATTTT. Encoded protein: CASRRGTGADTQYF.

The chain employs TRBV7-9 and TRBJ1-1; the D gene is possibly TRBD1 (5 bases). V dropped 1 base and J dropped 1 base, with 10 bases sitting between them. Looked up from germline, CDR1 is SEHNR and CDR2 is FQNEAQ (reference sequence). CDR3 length equals 15 residues. CDR3 in DNA: TGTGCCAGCAGCTTAGTAGGGGCCGGGAACACTGAAGCTTTCTTT. This sequence encodes CASSLVGAGNTEAFF.

The chain uses TRBV7-9 and TRBJ2-7; D is possibly TRBD2 (7 bases). Per germline, CDR1 SEHNR and CDR2 FQNEAQ (reference sequence). The CDR3 runs 14 residues. The V end lost 4 bases, the J end lost 2 bases, and 12 bases lay between the germline ends. The DNA of the CDR3 is TGTGCCAGCAGCTCGTCGGGGGGCCCCTACGAGCAGTACTTC. Its protein product is CASSSSGGPYEQYF.

The chain joins TRBV6-5 to TRBJ1-2; D perhaps matches TRBD1 (6 bases). Trimming removed 6 bases from V and 8 bases from J, with 16 bases in between. CDR3 size: 13 residues. CDR1 is MNHEY, CDR2 SVGAGI, per germline. The CDR3 bases are TGTGCCAGCAGCCAGGGGAGCCTTTCCGGCTACACCTTC. Its protein product is CASSQGSLSGYTF.

The chain carries TRBV21-1 and TRBJ1-2; TRBD1, the table's D call, lacks a check against the DNA. TRBV21-1 is a listed pseudogene. The CDR3 has 14 residues. CDR3 DNA sequence: TGTGCCAGCAGGATCAGGTACTTTAACTATGGCTACACCTTC. It specifies CASRIRYFNYGYTF.

The V call is TRBV7-9, the J call TRBJ1-1; D perhaps matches TRBD1 (6 bases). This CDR3 spans 16 amino acids. V shed 7 bases and J shed 5 bases, with 23 bases lying between them. Germline CDR1 SEHNR, CDR2 FQNEAQ (reference sequence). This CDR3 reads CASIPLREWGQTEAFF. Written as DNA, the CDR3 is TGTGCCAGCATTCCACTCAGAGAGTGGGGGCAAACTGAAGCTTTCTTT.

The chain is built from TRBV5-1 and TRBJ2-2, with D tentatively TRBD1 (6 bases). The CDR3 has 16 amino acids. Deletions cut 1 base from V and 3 bases from J, with 13 bases between. Looked up from germline, CDR1 is SGHRS and CDR2 is YFSETQ. As DNA, the CDR3 is TGCGCCAGCAGCTTGCAGGGGCAGGGGTACACCGGGGAGCTGTTTTTT. Amino acids: CASSLQGQGYTGELFF. Supplemented by reference TRBV5-1 and TRBJ2-2, the full variable domain reads KAGVTQTPRYLIKTRGQQVTLSCSPISGHRSVSWYQQTPGQGLQFLFEYFSETQRNKGNFPGRFSGRQFSNSRSEMNVSTLELGDSALYLCASSLQGQGYTGELFFGEGSRLTVL.

The chain couples TRBV4-2 to TRBJ2-7; no reliable D call. V lost 2 bases to trimming and J lost 5 bases, with 13 bases between them. Germline CDR1 is LGHNA and CDR2 is YNFKEQ. The CDR3 has 14 amino acids. The CDR3 is CASSQSDSGNEQYF. The CDR3, as DNA: TGTGCCAGCAGCCAATCCGATTCGGGTAACGAGCAGTACTTC.

The chain joins TRBV4-1 to TRBJ1-4; D call uncertain. The germline V and J ends were trimmed by 4 bases and 6 bases, with 12 bases remaining between them. The CDR3 covers 14 residues. From germline, CDR1 is MGHRA and CDR2 YSYEKL. The CDR3 sequence is CASSPASTDEKLFF. The CDR3 nucleotides are TGCGCCAGCAGCCCCGCGAGCACCGATGAAAAACTGTTTTTT.

The gene calls are TRBV4-1 and TRBJ2-7, with D possibly being TRBD1 (7 bases). This CDR3 is 17 amino acids long. Germline V gives CDR1 MGHRA, CDR2 YSYEKL. V lost 1 base, J lost 1 base, and 17 bases lay in between. CDR3 sequence: CASSQGGTARRSYEQYF. The CDR3 DNA reads as TGCGCCAGCAGCCAAGGCGGGACAGCTAGAAGGTCCTACGAGCAGTACTTC.

The chain has TRBV6-5 and TRBJ1-1, with 8 bases that match TRBD1. V lost 6 bases and J lost 1; bases outside the gene matches: 4. Germline CDR1 and CDR2: MNHEY and SVGAGI. The CDR3 contains 14 residues. The CDR3, as DNA: TGTGCCAGCAGATCCGGGACAGGGAACACTGAAGCTTTCTTT. This gives the protein CASRSGTGNTEAFF.